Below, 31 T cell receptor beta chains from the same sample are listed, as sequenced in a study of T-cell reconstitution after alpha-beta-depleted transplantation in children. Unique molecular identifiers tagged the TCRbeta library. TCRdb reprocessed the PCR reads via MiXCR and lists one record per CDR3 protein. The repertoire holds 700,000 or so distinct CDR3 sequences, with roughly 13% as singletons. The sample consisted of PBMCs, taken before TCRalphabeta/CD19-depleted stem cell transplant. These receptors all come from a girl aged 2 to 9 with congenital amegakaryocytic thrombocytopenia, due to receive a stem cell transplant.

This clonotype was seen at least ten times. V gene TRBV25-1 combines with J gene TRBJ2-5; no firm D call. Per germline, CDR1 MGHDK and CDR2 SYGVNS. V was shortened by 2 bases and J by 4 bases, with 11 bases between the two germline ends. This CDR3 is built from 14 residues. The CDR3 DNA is TGTGCCAGCAGTGAAATAGCATTTAGAGAGACCCAGTACTTC. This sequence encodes CASSEIAFRETQYF.

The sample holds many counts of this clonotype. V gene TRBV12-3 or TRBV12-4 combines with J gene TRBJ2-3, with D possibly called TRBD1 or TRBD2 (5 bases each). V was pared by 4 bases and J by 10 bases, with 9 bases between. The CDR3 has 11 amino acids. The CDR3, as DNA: TGTGCCAGCAGTTCTGGGACCGCGCAGTATTTT. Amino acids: CASSSGTAQYF.

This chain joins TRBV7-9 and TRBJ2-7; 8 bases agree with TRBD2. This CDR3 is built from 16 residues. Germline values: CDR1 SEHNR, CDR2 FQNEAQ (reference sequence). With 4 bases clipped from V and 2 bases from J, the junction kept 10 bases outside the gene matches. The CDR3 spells CASSSHETSETYEQYF. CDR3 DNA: TGTGCCAGCAGCTCGCATGAGACTAGCGAGACCTACGAGCAGTACTTC.

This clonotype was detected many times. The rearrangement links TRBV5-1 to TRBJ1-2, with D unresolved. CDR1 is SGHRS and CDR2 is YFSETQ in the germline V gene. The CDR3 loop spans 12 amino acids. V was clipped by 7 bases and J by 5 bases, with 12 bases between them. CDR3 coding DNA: TGCGCCAGCTCCCTCGGGCTGTATGGCTACACCTTC. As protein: CASSLGLYGYTF.

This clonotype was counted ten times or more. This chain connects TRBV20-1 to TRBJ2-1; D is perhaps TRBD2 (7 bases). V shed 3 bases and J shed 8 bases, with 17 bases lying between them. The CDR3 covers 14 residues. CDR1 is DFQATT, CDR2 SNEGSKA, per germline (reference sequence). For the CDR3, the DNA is TGCAGTGCTAGTCCAGGGAGGGGGTTGGATGAGCAGTTCTTC. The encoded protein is CSASPGRGLDEQFF.

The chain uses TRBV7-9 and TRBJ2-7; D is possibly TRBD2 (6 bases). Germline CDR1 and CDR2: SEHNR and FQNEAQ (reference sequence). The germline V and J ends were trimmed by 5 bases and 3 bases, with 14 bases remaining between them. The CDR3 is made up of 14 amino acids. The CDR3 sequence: CASSPPSGLYEQYF. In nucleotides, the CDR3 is TGTGCCAGCAGCCCTCCCAGCGGGCTCTACGAGCAGTACTTC.

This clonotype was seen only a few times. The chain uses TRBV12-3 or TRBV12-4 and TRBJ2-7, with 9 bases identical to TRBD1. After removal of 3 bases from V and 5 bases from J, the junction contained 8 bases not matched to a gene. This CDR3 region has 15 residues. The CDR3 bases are TGTGCCAGCAGTTTTATCGGGACAGGGTCTGACGAGCAGTACTTC. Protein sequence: CASSFIGTGSDEQYF.

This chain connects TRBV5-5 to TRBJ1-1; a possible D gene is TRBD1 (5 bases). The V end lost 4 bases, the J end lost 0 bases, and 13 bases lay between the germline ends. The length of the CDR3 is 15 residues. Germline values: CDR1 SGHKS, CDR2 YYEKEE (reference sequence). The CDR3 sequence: CASSMETAMNTEAFF. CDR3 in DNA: TGTGCCAGCAGCATGGAGACAGCTATGAACACTGAAGCTTTCTTT.

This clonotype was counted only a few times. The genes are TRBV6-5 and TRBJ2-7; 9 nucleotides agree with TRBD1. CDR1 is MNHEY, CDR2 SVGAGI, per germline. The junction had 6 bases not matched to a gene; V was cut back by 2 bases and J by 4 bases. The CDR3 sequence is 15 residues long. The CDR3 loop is CASSYPGQGVYEQYF. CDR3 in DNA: TGTGCCAGCAGTTACCCGGGACAGGGTGTTTACGAGCAGTACTTC.

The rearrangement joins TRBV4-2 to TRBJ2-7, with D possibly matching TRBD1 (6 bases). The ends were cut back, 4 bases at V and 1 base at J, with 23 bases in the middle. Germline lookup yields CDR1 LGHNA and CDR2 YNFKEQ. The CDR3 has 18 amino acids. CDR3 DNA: TGTGCCAGCAGCCGGGGGCTTTTCCGGATCACCCTATCCTACGAGCAGTACTTC. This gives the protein CASSRGLFRITLSYEQYF.

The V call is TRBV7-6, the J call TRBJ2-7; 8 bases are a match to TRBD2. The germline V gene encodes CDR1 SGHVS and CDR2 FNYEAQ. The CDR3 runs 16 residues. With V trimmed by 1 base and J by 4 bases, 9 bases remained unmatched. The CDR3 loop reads CASSLDQAGAAYEQYF. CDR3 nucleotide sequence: TGTGCCAGCAGCTTAGACCAAGCGGGAGCGGCTTACGAGCAGTACTTC.

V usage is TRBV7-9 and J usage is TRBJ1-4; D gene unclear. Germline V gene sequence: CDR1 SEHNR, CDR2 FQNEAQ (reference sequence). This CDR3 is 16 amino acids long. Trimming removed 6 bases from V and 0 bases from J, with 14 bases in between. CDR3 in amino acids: CASSYIGGATNEKLFF. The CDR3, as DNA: TGTGCCAGCAGTTACATCGGCGGTGCAACTAATGAAAAACTGTTTTTT.

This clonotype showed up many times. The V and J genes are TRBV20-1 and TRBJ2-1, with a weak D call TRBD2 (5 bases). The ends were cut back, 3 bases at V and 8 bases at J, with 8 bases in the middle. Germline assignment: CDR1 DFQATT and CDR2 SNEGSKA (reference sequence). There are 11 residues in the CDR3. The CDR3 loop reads CSASGVDEQFF. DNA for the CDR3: TGCAGTGCTAGCGGGGTTGATGAGCAGTTCTTC.

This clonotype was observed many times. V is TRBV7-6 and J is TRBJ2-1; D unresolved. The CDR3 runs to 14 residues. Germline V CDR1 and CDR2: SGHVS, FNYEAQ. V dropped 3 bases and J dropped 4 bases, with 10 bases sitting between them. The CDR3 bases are TGTGCCAGCAGCTTGGTAGGGCCTTACAATGAGCAGTTCTTC. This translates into CASSLVGPYNEQFF.

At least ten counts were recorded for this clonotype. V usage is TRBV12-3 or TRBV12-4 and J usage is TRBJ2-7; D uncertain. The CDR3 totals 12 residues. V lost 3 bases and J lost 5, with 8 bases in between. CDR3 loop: CASSFSANEQYF. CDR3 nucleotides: TGTGCCAGCAGTTTTTCGGCGAACGAGCAGTACTTC.

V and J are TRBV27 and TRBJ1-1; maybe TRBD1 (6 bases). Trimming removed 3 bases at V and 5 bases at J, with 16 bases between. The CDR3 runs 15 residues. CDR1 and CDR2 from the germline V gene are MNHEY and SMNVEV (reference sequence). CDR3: CASSLQGKVGTEAFF. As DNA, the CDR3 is TGTGCCAGCAGTTTGCAGGGGAAGGTTGGGACTGAAGCTTTCTTT.

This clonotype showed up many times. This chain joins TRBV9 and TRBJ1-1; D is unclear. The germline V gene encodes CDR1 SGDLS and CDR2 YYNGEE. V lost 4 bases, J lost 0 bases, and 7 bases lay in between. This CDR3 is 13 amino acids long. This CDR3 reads CASSPTMNTEAFF. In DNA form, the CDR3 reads TGTGCCAGCAGCCCCACCATGAACACTGAAGCTTTCTTT.

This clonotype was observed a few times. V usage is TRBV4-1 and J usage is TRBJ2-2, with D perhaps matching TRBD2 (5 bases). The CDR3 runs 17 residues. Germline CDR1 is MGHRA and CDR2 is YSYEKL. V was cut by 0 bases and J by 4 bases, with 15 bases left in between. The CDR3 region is CASSQEGLGASTGELFF. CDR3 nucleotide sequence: TGCGCCAGCAGCCAAGAAGGGCTGGGAGCGAGCACCGGGGAGCTGTTTTTT.

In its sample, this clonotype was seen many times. CDR3 loop: CSVVGSGRSQRNYGYTF. CDR3 nucleotide sequence: TGCAGCGTTGTAGGCTCAGGGAGGTCCCAACGGAACTATGGCTACACCTTC. The chain couples TRBV29-1 to TRBJ1-2; weak D call: TRBD1 (5 bases). The CDR3 length is 17 residues. Looked up from germline, CDR1 is SQVTM and CDR2 is ANQGSEA. V lost 4 bases to trimming and J lost 2 bases, with 23 bases between them.

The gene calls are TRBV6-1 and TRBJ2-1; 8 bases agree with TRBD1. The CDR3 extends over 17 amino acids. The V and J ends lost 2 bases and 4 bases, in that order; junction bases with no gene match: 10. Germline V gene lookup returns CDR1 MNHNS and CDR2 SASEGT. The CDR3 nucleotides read TGTGCCAGCAGTGAAAAGCCCCCGACAGGGGTATACAATGAGCAGTTCTTC. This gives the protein CASSEKPPTGVYNEQFF.

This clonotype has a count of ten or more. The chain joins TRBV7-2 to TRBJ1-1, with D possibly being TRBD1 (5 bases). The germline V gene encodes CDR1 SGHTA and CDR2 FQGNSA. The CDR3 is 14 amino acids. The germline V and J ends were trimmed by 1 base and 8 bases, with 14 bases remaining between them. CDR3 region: CASSLVWNPGEAFF. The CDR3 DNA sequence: TGTGCCAGCAGCTTAGTTTGGAACCCAGGGGAAGCTTTCTTT.

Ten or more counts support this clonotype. CDR3 DNA: TGCAGTGCTCCCTCTGGAAACACCATATATTTT. Its translation is CSAPSGNTIYF. The chain is built from TRBV20-1 and TRBJ1-3; D unclear. Germline lookup yields CDR1 DFQATT and CDR2 SNEGSKA (reference sequence). The ends were cut back, 5 bases at V and 0 bases at J, with 2 bases in the middle. The CDR3 spans 11 residues.

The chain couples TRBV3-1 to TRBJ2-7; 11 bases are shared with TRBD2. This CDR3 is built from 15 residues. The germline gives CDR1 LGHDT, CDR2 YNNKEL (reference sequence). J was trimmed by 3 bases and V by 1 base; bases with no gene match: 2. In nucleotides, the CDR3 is TGTGCCAGCAGCCAAGGGGGACTAGCGGTCTACGAGCAGTACTTC. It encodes CASSQGGLAVYEQYF.

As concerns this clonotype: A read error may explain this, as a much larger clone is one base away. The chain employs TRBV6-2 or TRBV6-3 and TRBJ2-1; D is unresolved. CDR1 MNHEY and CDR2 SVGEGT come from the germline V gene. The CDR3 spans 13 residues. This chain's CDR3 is CASRPGLYSEQFF. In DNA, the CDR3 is TGTGCCAGCAGGCCGGGTCTCTACAGTGAGCAGTTCTTC.

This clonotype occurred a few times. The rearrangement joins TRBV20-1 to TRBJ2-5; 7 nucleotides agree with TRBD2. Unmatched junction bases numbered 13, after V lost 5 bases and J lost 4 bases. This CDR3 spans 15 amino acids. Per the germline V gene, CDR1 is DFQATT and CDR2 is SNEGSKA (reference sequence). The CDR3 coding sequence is TGCAGTGCTCCCCAGGGCGGGAGTTCGAGAGAGACCCAGTACTTC. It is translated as CSAPQGGSSRETQYF.

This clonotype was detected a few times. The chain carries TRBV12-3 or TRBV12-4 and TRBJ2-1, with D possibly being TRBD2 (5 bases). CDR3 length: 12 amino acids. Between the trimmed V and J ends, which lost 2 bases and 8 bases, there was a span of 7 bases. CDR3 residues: CASSLSGHEQFF. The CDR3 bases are TGTGCCAGCAGTTTAAGCGGACATGAGCAGTTCTTC.

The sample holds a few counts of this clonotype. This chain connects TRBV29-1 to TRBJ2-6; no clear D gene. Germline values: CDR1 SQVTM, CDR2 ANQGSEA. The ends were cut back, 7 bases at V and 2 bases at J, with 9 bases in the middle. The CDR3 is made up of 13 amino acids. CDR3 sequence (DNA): TGCAGCGCTCGGGTTCCTGGGGCCAACGTCCTGACTTTC. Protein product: CSARVPGANVLTF. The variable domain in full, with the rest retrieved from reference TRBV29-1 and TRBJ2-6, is SAVISQKPSRDICQRGTSLTIQCQVDSQVTMMFWYRQQPGQSLTLIATANQGSEATYESGFVIDKFPISRPNLTFSTLTVSNMSPEDSSIYLCSARVPGANVLTFGAGSRLTVL.

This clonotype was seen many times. The CDR3 sequence: CASSLVAGVSYEQYF. CDR3 DNA sequence: TGTGCCAGCAGCTTAGTCGCGGGGGTCTCCTACGAGCAGTACTTC. V usage is TRBV7-2 and J usage is TRBJ2-7; 7 bases align to TRBD2. The V and J ends lost 1 base and 0 bases, in that order; junction bases with no gene match: 3. The length of the CDR3 is 15 residues. The germline V gene encodes CDR1 SGHTA and CDR2 FQGNSA.

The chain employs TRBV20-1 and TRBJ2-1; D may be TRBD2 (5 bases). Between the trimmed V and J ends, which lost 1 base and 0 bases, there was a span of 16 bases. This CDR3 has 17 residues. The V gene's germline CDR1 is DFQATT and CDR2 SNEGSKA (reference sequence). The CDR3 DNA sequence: TGCAGTGCTAGAGGGTGGACTCGAAACAGCTCCTACAATGAGCAGTTCTTC. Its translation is CSARGWTRNSSYNEQFF.

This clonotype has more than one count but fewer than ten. This CDR3 reads CAWSHPGTANWNIQYF. The CDR3 DNA reads TGTGCCTGGAGTCACCCCGGGACAGCGAATTGGAACATTCAGTACTTC. This chain joins TRBV30 and TRBJ2-4; TRBD1 matches 7 bases. After removal of 2 bases from V and 7 bases from J, the junction contained 14 bases not matched to a gene. Germline CDR1 and CDR2: GTSNPN and SVGIG (reference sequence). The CDR3 is 16 residues long.

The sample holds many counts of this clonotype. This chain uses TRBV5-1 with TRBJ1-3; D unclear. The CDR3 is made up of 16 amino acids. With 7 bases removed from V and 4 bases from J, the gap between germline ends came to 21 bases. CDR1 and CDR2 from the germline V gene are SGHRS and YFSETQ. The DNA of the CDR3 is TGCGCCAGCCGACCAGGCCCCGGTTCGGACGGAAACACCATATATTTT. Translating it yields CASRPGPGSDGNTIYF.